A selection of T cell receptor beta chains follows, all from one sample in a study of blood T cell repertoires in COVID-19. Generated by immunoSEQ multiplex PCR, the TCRdb table keeps only in-frame clones and is missing some. Here the sample spans 90,000 to 100,000 clones, 70% to 90% being singletons. Sequencing was carried out using peripheral blood. Receptors originate from a woman in her fifties or sixties with COVID-19, enrolled during active disease. Both conserved end residues are part of each CDR3. Each record gives: D gene, V gene, clone size, J gene, CDR3 DNA, CDR3 protein. A D gene is named only where the DNA matches it firmly. Rows may omit the clone size; those that give it use once, few, many or a size class.

D gene: TRBD1; V gene: TRBV3-1/TRBV3-2; clone size: NA; J gene: TRBJ1-2; CDR3 DNA: TGTGCCAGCAGCCAAGGGGCTTCGCCAGGGGGCTCAGGCTACACCTTC; CDR3 protein: CASSQGASPGGSGYTF
D gene: TRBD2; V gene: TRBV6-5; clone size: NA; J gene: TRBJ2-7; CDR3 DNA: TGTGCCAGCAGAGCTCACCCGGGACTAGCGGAAGAGCAGTACTTC; CDR3 protein: CASRAHPGLAEEQYF
D gene: TRBD1; V gene: TRBV11-2; clone size: NA; J gene: TRBJ2-7; CDR3 DNA: TGTGCCAGCAGCAGACAACAGGGGGGCTTCGGCTACGAGCAGTACTTC; CDR3 protein: CASSRQQGGFGYEQYF
D gene: TRBD2; V gene: TRBV11-3; clone size: NA; J gene: TRBJ2-7; CDR3 DNA: TGTGCCAGCAGCCTTAGCGGGCCAATCTACGAGCAGTACTTC; CDR3 protein: CASSLSGPIYEQYF
D gene: NA; V gene: TRBV5-1; clone size: once; J gene: TRBJ2-1; CDR3 DNA: TGCGCCAGCAGCCCCCGGACAGACTCCTACAATGAGCAGTTCTTC; CDR3 protein: CASSPRTDSYNEQFF
D gene: NA; V gene: TRBV3-1/TRBV3-2; clone size: NA; J gene: TRBJ1-1; CDR3 DNA: TGTGCCAGCAGCCAAGAAGAAGCCCGGGGAGCTTTCTTT; CDR3 protein: CASSQEEARGAFF
D gene: NA; V gene: TRBV4-1; clone size: NA; J gene: TRBJ1-2; CDR3 DNA: TGCGCCAGCAGCCAAGGATGGCAGGGAAACTATGGCTACACCTTC; CDR3 protein: CASSQGWQGNYGYTF
D gene: TRBD1; V gene: TRBV7-2; clone size: NA; J gene: TRBJ1-5; CDR3 DNA: TGTGCCAGCAGTCAGGACAGGGGAAATCAGCCCCAGCATTTT; CDR3 protein: CASSQDRGNQPQHF
D gene: TRBD1; V gene: TRBV30; clone size: NA; J gene: TRBJ1-6; CDR3 DNA: TGTGCCTGGATCGTCGGGACAGGGTCCAATTCACCCCTCCACTTT; CDR3 protein: CAWIVGTGSNSPLHF
D gene: NA; V gene: TRBV2; clone size: NA; J gene: TRBJ2-5; CDR3 DNA: TGTGCCAGCAGTGACGGGTTCGGGAAGGAGACCCAGTACTTC; CDR3 protein: CASSDGFGKETQYF
D gene: TRBD1; V gene: TRBV6-5; clone size: NA; J gene: TRBJ1-1; CDR3 DNA: TGTGCCAGCAGCACGGACAGGGAGACTGAAGCTTTCTTT; CDR3 protein: CASSTDRETEAFF
D gene: NA; V gene: TRBV9; clone size: NA; J gene: TRBJ1-6; CDR3 DNA: TGTGCCAGCAGCGTAGCTCTCGGGAATTCACCCCTCCACTTT; CDR3 protein: CASSVALGNSPLHF
D gene: NA; V gene: TRBV11-2; clone size: NA; J gene: TRBJ1-3; CDR3 DNA: TGTGCCAGCAGCTTAGAGATTTTCGGAGACTCTGGAAACACCATATATTTT; CDR3 protein: CASSLEIFGDSGNTIYF
D gene: NA; V gene: TRBV11-3; clone size: NA; J gene: TRBJ1-4; CDR3 DNA: TGTGCCAGCAGTTGGTCGGTATTTGAGGAAACTAATGAAAAACTGTTTTTT; CDR3 protein: CASSWSVFEETNEKLFF
D gene: TRBD1; V gene: TRBV9; clone size: few; J gene: TRBJ1-2; CDR3 DNA: TGTGCCAGCAGCGCCCATAAGGGACAGGTGGTAGGAGGCTACACCTTC; CDR3 protein: CASSAHKGQVVGGYTF
D gene: NA; V gene: TRBV4-3; clone size: NA; J gene: TRBJ1-4; CDR3 DNA: TGCGCCAGCAGCCAAGGGAGGACAGCAACTAATGAAAAACTGTTTTTT; CDR3 protein: CASSQGRTATNEKLFF